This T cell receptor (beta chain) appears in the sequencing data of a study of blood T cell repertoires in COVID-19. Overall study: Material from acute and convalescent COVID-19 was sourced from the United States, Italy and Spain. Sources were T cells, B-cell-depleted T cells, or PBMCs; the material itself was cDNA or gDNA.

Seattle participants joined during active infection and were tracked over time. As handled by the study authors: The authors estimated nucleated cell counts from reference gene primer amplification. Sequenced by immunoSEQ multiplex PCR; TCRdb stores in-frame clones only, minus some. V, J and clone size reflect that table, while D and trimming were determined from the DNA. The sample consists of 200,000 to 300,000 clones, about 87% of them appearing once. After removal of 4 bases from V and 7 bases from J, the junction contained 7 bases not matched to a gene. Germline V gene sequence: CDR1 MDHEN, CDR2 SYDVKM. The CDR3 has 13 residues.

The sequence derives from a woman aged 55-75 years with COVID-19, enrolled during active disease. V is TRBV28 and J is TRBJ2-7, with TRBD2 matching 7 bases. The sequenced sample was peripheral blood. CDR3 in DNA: TGTGCCAGCAGTTACCTAGCGGCAAGGGAGCAGTACTTC. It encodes CASSYLAAREQYF. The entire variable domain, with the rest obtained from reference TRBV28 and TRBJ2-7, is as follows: DVKVTQSSRYLVKRTGEKVFLECVQDMDHENMFWYRQDPGLGLRLIYFSYDVKMKEKGDIPEGYSVSREKKERFSLILESASTNQTSMYLCASSYLAAREQYFGPGTRLTVT.